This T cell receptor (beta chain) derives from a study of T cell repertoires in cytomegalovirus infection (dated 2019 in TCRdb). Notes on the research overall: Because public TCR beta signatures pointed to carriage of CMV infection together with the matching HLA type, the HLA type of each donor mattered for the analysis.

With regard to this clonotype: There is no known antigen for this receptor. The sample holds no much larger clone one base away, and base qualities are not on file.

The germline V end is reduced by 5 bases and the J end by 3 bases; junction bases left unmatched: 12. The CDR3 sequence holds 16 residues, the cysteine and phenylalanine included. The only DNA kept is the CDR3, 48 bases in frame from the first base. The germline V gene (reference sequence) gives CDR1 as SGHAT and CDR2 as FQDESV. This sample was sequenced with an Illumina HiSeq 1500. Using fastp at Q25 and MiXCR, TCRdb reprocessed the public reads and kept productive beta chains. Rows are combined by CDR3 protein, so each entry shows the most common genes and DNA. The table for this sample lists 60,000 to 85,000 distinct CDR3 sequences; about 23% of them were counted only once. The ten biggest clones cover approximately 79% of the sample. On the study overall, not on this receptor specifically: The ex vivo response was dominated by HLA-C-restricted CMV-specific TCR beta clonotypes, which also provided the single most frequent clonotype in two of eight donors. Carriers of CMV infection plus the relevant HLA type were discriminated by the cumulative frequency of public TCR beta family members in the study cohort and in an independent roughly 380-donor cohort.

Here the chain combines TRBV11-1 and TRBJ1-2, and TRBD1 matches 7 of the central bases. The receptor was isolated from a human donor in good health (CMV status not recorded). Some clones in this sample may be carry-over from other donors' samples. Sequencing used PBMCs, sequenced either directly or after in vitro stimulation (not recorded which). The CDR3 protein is CASSLNGGQYYYGYTF. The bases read TGTGCCAGCAGCCTAAACGGGGGACAGTATTACTATGGCTACACCTTC.